This TCR beta chain was retrieved from a study of T-cell memory formation after mild COVID-19. CDR3 size: 15 residues. Trimming removed 0 bases from V and 0 bases from J, with 6 bases in between. Looked up from germline, CDR1 is LNHNV and CDR2 is YYDKDF (reference sequence). One entry per CDR3 protein, called by TCRdb with MiXCR from the 5' RACE reads. Altogether about 470,000 distinct CDR3 sequences are present, roughly 18% being singletons, with the ten largest covering over 9%. This clonotype originated in an adult woman who had mild COVID-19 (a few samples of this study predate the infection). Cell type and time point are not known. The chain carries TRBV15 and TRBJ1-3; D is ambiguous. Sequenced: PBMCs or a T cell subset sorted from them (not recorded which). The CDR3 region has the DNA TGTGCCACCAGCAGAGATAGTAGCTCTGGAAACACCATATATTTT. Translated, it gives CATSRDSSSGNTIYF.